Listed here are 5 T cell receptor beta chains from one sample, sequenced in a study of response to subunit inactivated influenza vaccine. TCRdb called the RT-PCR reads again in MiXCR, with one record for every CDR3 protein. The data hold 650,000 or so distinct CDR3 sequences, with around 15% observed a single time. The material sequenced was PBMCs from blood, taken 14 days before vaccination. These receptors were obtained from a middle-aged man who received an inactivated influenza vaccine.

The genes are TRBV20-1 and TRBJ2-3; 9 bases fit TRBD2. Germline CDR1 reads DFQATT; CDR2 reads SNEGSKA (reference sequence). This CDR3 contains 16 residues. V shed 1 base and J 4 bases; nucleotides not matched to a gene: 9. The CDR3 here is CSARGLAGRFADTQYF. The CDR3 DNA sequence: TGCAGTGCTAGAGGGCTAGCGGGGAGGTTCGCAGATACGCAGTATTTT.

The chain couples TRBV5-1 to TRBJ2-5; TRBD2 aligns across 12 bases. The CDR3 sequence is 17 residues long. Unmatched junction bases numbered 12, after V lost 5 bases and J lost 4 bases. Germline lookup yields CDR1 SGHRS and CDR2 YFSETQ. CDR3 amino acids: CASSFNLGLAGGETQYF. The DNA of the CDR3 is TGCGCCAGCAGTTTTAACCTGGGACTAGCGGGCGGAGAGACCCAGTACTTC.

As to this clonotype: The CDR3 does not close with the conserved phenylalanine or tryptophan, likely indicating a read error. V usage is TRBV7-2 and J usage is TRBJ2-1; no firm D call. Germline V gene lookup returns CDR1 SGHTA and CDR2 FQGNSA. CDR3 size: 17 residues. Trimming left V 2 bases short and J 0 bases short, with 14 bases between. The CDR3 DNA reads as TGTGCCAGCAGCTTACTGGGCAGCCAGAGCTCCTACAATGAGCAGTTCCTC. It encodes CASSLLGSQSSYNEQFL.

This clonotype was found once. The gene calls are TRBV18 and TRBJ2-2; D gene unclear. V was cut by 5 bases and J by 1 base, with 8 bases left in between. The CDR3 extends over 14 amino acids. Germline loops: CDR1 KGHSH, CDR2 LQKENI. The CDR3 loop is CASSKKENTGELFF. CDR3 nucleotides: TGTGCCAGCTCAAAGAAAGAGAACACCGGGGAGCTGTTTTTT.

V is TRBV12-3 or TRBV12-4 and J is TRBJ1-2; 7 bases agree with TRBD1. The CDR3 sequence is 13 residues long. The V gene end was trimmed by 5 bases and the J gene end by 6 bases; junction bases not matched to a gene: 6. The CDR3 DNA reads TGTGCCAGCAGTCTGACAGGGTTCCATGGCTACACCTTC. Protein sequence: CASSLTGFHGYTF.